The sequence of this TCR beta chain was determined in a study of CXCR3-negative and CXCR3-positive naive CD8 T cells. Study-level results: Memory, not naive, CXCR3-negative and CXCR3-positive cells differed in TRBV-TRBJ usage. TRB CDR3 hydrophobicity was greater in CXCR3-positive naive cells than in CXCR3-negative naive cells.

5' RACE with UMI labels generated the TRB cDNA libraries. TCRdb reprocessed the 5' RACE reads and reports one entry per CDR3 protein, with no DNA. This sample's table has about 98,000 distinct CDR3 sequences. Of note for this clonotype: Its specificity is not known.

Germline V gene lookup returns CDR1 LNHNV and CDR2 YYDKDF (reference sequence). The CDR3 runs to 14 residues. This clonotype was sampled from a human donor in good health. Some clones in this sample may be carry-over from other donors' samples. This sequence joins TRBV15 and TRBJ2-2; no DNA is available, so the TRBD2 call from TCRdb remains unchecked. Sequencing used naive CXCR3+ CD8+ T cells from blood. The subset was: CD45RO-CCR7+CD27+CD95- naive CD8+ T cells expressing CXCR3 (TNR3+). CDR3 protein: CATGGDQNTGELFF.